A single TCR beta chain is shown here with its context. Antigen specificity is unknown. This sequence may be a read error, since a much larger clone differs from it by one base. This CDR3 spans 14 amino acids. CDR1 and CDR2 from the germline V gene are SGHDN and FVKESK. V lost 5 bases and J lost 4, with 11 bases in between. The data derive from a study of CD8 T cells in ankylosing spondylitis. Overall study findings and caveats: Seemingly characteristic of ankylosing spondylitis blood was a TCR beta motif consisting of fewer than 10 highly homologous variants. Disease-associated clonotypes exhibited CD8+ identity and were relatively infrequent in peripheral blood.

By quantitative 5'-RACE with molecular barcodes, the TCR beta libraries were made. TCRdb re-derived calls from the 5' RACE reads in MiXCR, one entry per CDR3 protein. The table shows some 95,000 distinct CDR3 sequences, with about 8.1% occurring only once. The sequenced sample consisted of blood, either unsorted or a sorted T cell fraction (not recorded which). The chain combines TRBV14 with TRBJ2-2; D unclear. This clonotype was obtained from a male donor with ankylosing spondylitis or in good health (not recorded which). The CDR3 DNA is TGTGCCAGCAGCTGCACCATTGGCACCGGGGAGCTGTTTTTT. Protein product: CASSCTIGTGELFF.